This T cell receptor (beta chain) was profiled in a study of blood T cell repertoires in COVID-19. Across the whole study: Donors in the United States, Italy and Spain gave samples during acute or convalescent COVID-19. From T cells, B-cell-depleted T cells, or PBMCs came the material, which was cDNA or gDNA.

With V trimmed by 6 bases and J by 2 bases, 20 bases remained unmatched. This CDR3 comprises 20 residues. Germline V gene lookup returns CDR1 MDHEN and CDR2 SYDVKM. Original processing methods: Researchers report that nucleated cell counts were estimated from reference gene primer amplification. The repertoire was sequenced with immunoSEQ multiplex PCR; TCRdb's copy has only in-frame clones and lacks some. Clone size and V and J calls were adopted from that table, with D and trimming inferred from the DNA. Among 70,000 to 95,000 clones listed, about 80% were seen once. V and J are TRBV28 and TRBJ1-3, with 9 nucleotides matching TRBD1. Sequenced: peripheral blood. The source is a human donor in a cohort sampled during active COVID-19. This chain's CDR3 is CASSLGTGKRFTRTGNTIYF. DNA of the CDR3: TGTGCCAGCAGCCTGGGGACAGGGAAGAGGTTTACTAGGACTGGAAACACCATATATTTT.